These T cell receptor beta chains were read from a single sample in a study of blood T cells in healthy people across ages. TCRdb reanalysed the 5' RACE reads using MiXCR and keeps one entry per CDR3 protein. Of some 780,000 distinct CDR3 sequences listed, around 50% are singletons. The material sequenced was blood. The receptors derive from a middle-aged man in good health. CDR3s include the opening cysteine and the closing phenylalanine or tryptophan. A D gene is named only where the DNA matches it firmly. Part of the rows lack a size; the others show once, few, many or a class for expanded clones.

cdr3_aa | cdr3_nt | v_call | clone_size | d_call | j_call
CASSLVQPGTYGYTF | TGTGCCAGCAGCTTAGTTCAGCCAGGGACCTATGGCTACACCTTC | TRBV7-2 | many | NA | TRBJ1-2
CASSQGRTNQPQHF | TGTGCCAGCAGCCAAGGGAGGACCAATCAGCCCCAGCATTTT | TRBV3-1 | many | NA | TRBJ1-5
CASSFNVNEQFF | TGTGCCAGCAGTTTCAATGTCAATGAGCAGTTCTTC | TRBV28 | NA | NA | TRBJ2-1
CASTGQGLYYEQYF | TGTGCCAGCACCGGACAGGGTTTGTACTACGAGCAGTACTTC | TRBV7-2 | NA | TRBD1 | TRBJ2-7
CASSPRGGNDQPQHF | TGTGCCAGCAGCCCCCGGGGGGGGAATGATCAGCCCCAGCATTTT | TRBV7-3 | NA | NA | TRBJ1-5
CASSSFIQGYGYTF | TGTGCCAGCAGCTCGTTTATCCAGGGGTATGGCTACACCTTC | TRBV6-5 | once | NA | TRBJ1-2
CASSPGKAYEQYF | TGTGCCAGCAGCCCTGGGAAAGCCTACGAGCAGTACTTC | TRBV28 | few | NA | TRBJ2-7
CASSQYTLETQYF | TGTGCCAGCAGCCAATACACTTTGGAGACCCAGTACTTC | TRBV14 | NA | NA | TRBJ2-5
CASSEWGSGANVLTF | TGTGCCAGCAGTGAGTGGGGGTCTGGGGCCAACGTCCTGACTTTC | TRBV25-1 | NA | NA | TRBJ2-6
CASSADRVRGYTF | TGTGCCAGCAGTGCGGACAGGGTTAGGGGCTACACCTTC | TRBV28 | NA | TRBD1 | TRBJ1-2
CASSPQGGPTDTQYF | TGTGCCAGCTCACCGCAGGGGGGGCCCACAGATACGCAGTATTTT | TRBV18 | few | NA | TRBJ2-3
CASSQDLDGLAGGSTDTQYF | TGCGCCAGCAGCCAAGATTTAGACGGACTAGCGGGCGGGAGCACAGATACGCAGTATTTT | TRBV4-3 | once | TRBD2 | TRBJ2-3
CASSLGRFENQPQHF | TGTGCCAGCAGCTTAGGGCGTTTTGAGAATCAGCCCCAGCATTTT | TRBV12-3/TRBV12-4 | NA | NA | TRBJ1-5
CSAPSAVADTQYF | TGCAGTGCCCCTTCTGCGGTGGCAGATACGCAGTATTTT | TRBV20-1 | NA | NA | TRBJ2-3
CASHGEYTDTQYF | TGTGCCAGCCATGGAGAATACACAGATACGCAGTATTTT | TRBV9 | NA | NA | TRBJ2-3
CASSSGGIGNQPQHF | TGTGCCAGCAGCTCGGGGGGGATTGGCAATCAGCCCCAGCATTTT | TRBV2 | few | NA | TRBJ1-5
CSVEAPDRGADTQYF | TGCAGCGTTGAAGCCCCCGATAGGGGCGCAGATACGCAGTATTTT | TRBV29-1 | NA | NA | TRBJ2-3
CASSPSTGQEGYTF | TGCGCCAGCAGCCCATCGACAGGGCAGGAGGGCTACACCTTC | TRBV4-3 | NA | TRBD1 | TRBJ1-2
CASSLGHRVASPGQETQYF | TGTGCCAGCAGTTTGGGCCATAGAGTGGCTAGCCCGGGGCAAGAGACCCAGTACTTC | TRBV28 | NA | NA | TRBJ2-5
CSVEKSFSGNTIYF | TGCAGCGTTGAAAAGTCCTTCTCTGGAAACACCATATATTTT | TRBV29-1 | NA | NA | TRBJ1-3
CSAMDRSYGYTF | TGCAGTGCTATGGACAGATCCTATGGCTACACCTTC | TRBV20-1 | NA | NA | TRBJ1-2
CASSQDRGPAYNEQYF | TGCGCCAGCAGCCAAGATAGGGGCCCAGCCTACAATGAGCAGTACTTC | TRBV4-3 | NA | NA | TRBJ2-7
CSVGVTGAYGYTF | TGCAGCGTTGGGGTGACAGGGGCTTATGGCTACACCTTC | TRBV29-1 | NA | TRBD1 | TRBJ1-2